This T cell receptor beta chain was sequenced in a study of cytomegalovirus exposure and HLA in healthy donors. The study, taken as a whole, reports: Sequencing depth across donors, presence/absence analyses assumed, was roughly uniform.

This clone was detected only a few times. Antigen: not known. This PCR relied on a set of 60 Vbeta primers and 13 Jbeta primers. Libraries were prepared by immunoSEQ multiplex PCR; TCRdb keeps only in-frame clonotypes and omits some of them. The sample has 30,000 to 40,000 clones, less than 75% seen once. V was pared by 6 bases and J by 9 bases, with 15 bases between. CDR1 and CDR2 from the germline V gene are MDHEN and SYDVKM. The CDR3 covers 14 residues. The donors comprised healthy bone marrow donors. This sequence originates from a man between 40 and 49 years old in good health and CMV-seropositive. This chain uses TRBV28 with TRBJ1-6; D unclear. The sequencing input was PBMCs. The CDR3 is CASRPSRGVSPLHF. The CDR3 bases are TGTGCCAGCAGACCCAGCCGCGGGGTTTCACCCCTCCACTTT.